This T cell receptor beta chain was identified in a study of CD8 T cells in Susac syndrome. Across the whole study: There were Susac syndrome patients who were therapy-naive at blood draw, others on corticosteroids, and others on intravenous immunoglobulin alone.

With V trimmed by 6 bases and J by 5 bases, 14 bases remained unmatched. Per the germline V gene, CDR1 is SQVTM and CDR2 is ANQGSEA. The CDR3 has 15 residues. cDNA came from approximately 0.5 to 1 ug RNA primed by random hexamers. In TCRdb, the immunoSEQ multiplex PCR reads were re-called with MiXCR into one record per CDR3 protein. The profile shows 100,000 to 150,000 distinct CDR3 sequences, about 94% of them singletons. The chain combines TRBV29-1 with TRBJ2-7, with 9 bases identical to TRBD1. This TCR came from a human donor with Susac syndrome. The specimen sequenced was CD8+ T cells from PBMCs. This CDR3 is CSVTTVGQGSDEQYF. In DNA, the CDR3 is TGCAGCGTGACCACCGTGGGACAGGGCTCGGACGAGCAGTACTTC.